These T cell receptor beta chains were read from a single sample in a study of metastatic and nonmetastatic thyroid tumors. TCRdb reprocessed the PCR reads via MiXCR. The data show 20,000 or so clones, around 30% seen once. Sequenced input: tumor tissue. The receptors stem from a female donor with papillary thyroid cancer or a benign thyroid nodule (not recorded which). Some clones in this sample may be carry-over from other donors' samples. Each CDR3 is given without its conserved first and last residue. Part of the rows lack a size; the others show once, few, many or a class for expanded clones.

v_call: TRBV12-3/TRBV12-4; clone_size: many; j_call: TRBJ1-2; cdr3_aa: ASSYSPGQRTYGYT
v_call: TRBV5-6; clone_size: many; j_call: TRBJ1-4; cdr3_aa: ASSLGPGATNEKLF
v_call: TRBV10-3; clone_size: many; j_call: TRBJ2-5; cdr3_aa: AISESTSGETQY
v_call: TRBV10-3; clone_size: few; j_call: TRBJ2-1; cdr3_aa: AISESGSGPSDEQF
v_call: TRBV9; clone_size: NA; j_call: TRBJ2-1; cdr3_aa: ASRVLAGLYNEQF
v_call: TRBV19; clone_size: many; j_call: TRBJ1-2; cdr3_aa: ASRATGGINYGYT
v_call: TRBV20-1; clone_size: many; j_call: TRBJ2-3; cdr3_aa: SARDLVRGTDTQY
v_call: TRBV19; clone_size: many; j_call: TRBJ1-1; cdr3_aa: ASSTHQGMNTEAF
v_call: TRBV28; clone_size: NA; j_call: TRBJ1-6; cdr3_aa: ASSLVPGTANSPLH
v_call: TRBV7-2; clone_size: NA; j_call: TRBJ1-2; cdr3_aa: ASSPGQGLRYT
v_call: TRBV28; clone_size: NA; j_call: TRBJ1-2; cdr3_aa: ASILNRGYYGHT
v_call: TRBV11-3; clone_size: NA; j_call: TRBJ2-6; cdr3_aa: ASSLVWGSGANVLT
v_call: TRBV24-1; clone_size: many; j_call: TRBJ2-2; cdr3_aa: ATSDFRGTGELF
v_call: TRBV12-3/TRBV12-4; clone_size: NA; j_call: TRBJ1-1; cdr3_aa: ASSLGAESEAF
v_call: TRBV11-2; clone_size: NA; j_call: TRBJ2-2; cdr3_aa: ASSFCDFHTGELF
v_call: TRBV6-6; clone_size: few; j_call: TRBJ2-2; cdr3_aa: ASSYSIRGPAGELF
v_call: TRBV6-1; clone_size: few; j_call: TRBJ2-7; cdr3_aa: ASRRVSYEQY
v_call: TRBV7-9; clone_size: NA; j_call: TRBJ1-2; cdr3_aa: ASSPPGHTTYGYT
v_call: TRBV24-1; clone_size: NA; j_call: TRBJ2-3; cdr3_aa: ATIDNRVATQY
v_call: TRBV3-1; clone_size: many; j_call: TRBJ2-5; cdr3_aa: ASSPPRSGDIQETQY
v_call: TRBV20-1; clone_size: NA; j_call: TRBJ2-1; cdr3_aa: SARDPGWDRQEQF
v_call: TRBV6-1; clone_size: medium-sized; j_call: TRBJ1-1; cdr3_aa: ASSLILSFMNTEAF
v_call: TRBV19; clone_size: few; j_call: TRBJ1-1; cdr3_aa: ASHLRGQAEAF
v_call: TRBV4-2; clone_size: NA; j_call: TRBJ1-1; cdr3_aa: ASSQIGTGAEAF
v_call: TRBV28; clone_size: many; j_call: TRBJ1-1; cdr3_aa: ASSLWYRGGNTEAF
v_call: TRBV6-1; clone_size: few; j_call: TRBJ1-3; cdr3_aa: ASSEFWQGAASGNTIY
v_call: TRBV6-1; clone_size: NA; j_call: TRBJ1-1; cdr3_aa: ASTYKRADTEAF
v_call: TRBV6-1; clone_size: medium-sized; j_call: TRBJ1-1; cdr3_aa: ASSLQGLNTEAF
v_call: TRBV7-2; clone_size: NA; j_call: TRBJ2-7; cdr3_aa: ASSGDSWMAPEQY
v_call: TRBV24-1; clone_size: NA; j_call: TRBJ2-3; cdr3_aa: ATVLSPGQGLTDTQY
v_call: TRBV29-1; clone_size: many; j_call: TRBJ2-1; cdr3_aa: SVKEAGGPKF